This entry lists 8 T cell receptor beta chains sequenced from one sample in a study of OX40 agonist ivuxolimab in advanced cancers. Profiling relied on immunoSEQ multiplex PCR, and the TCRdb table lists in-frame clones only, not all of them. The sample contains around 88,000 clones, around 90% of which appear only once. The source material was CD4+ or CD8+ T cells sorted from blood, sampled in a trial of the OX40 agonist ivuxolimab. These receptors all come from an adult with an advanced solid tumor such as melanoma, head and neck, liver or kidney cancer.

The rearrangement uses TRBV6-6 and TRBJ1-4, with 7 positions matching TRBD1. This CDR3 region has 14 residues. The germline V gene encodes CDR1 MNHNY and CDR2 SVGAGI (reference sequence). The ends lost 8 bases at V and 11 bases at J; junction bases unmatched: 14. The CDR3 DNA reads as TGTGCCAGCTTCCACCGGGACAGAGCTTTGAAACTGTTTTTT. Translation gives CASFHRDRALKLFF.

This clone was picked up one time. The chain is built from TRBV2 and TRBJ2-2; tentatively, D is TRBD1 or TRBD2 (5 bases each). There are 15 residues in the CDR3. V lost 3 bases, J lost 2 bases, and 10 bases lay in between. CDR1 is SNHLY and CDR2 is FYNNEI in the germline V gene. The CDR3 region has the DNA TGTGCCAGCAGTGAGGTGGGGGTCAACACCGGGGAGCTGTTTTTT. Its translation: CASSEVGVNTGELFF.

V and J are TRBV5-1 and TRBJ1-5, with D hard to call. Between the trimmed V and J ends, which lost 0 bases and 6 bases, there was a span of 19 bases. Germline-derived CDR1 and CDR2 are SGHRS and YFSETQ. The CDR3 has 17 residues. CDR3 DNA: TGCGCCAGCAGCTTGGTGAGGGTATCCCTTTCCGTTCAGCCCCAGCATTTT. This gives the protein CASSLVRVSLSVQPQHF.

The chain uses TRBV6-5 and TRBJ2-3; 10 nucleotides line up with TRBD2. The CDR3 covers 14 residues. The V and J ends lost 5 bases and 5 bases, in that order; junction bases with no gene match: 4. Germline CDR1 and CDR2: MNHEY and SVGAGI. The CDR3 bases are TGTGCCAGCAGTCTAGCGGGAGTTGAAGATACGCAGTATTTT. Translated: CASSLAGVEDTQYF.

This chain joins TRBV6-6 and TRBJ1-3; no firm D call. The CDR3 runs 15 residues. Germline V gene lookup returns CDR1 MNHNY and CDR2 SVGAGI (reference sequence). Trimming took 5 bases from V and 4 from J, leaving 15 bases between them. Here the CDR3 reads CASSTYSTTGNTIYF. CDR3 bases: TGTGCCAGCAGTACCTACTCCACGACAGGAAACACCATATATTTT.

The chain is built from TRBV18 and TRBJ2-2; the match to TRBD2 covers 7 bases. CDR1 is KGHSH, CDR2 LQKENI, per germline. There are 14 residues in the CDR3. J gave up 8 bases and V 3 bases, and 6 bases lay outside the gene matches. CDR3 sequence reads: CASSPGLDSGELFF. For the CDR3, the DNA is TGTGCCAGCTCACCCGGACTAGATTCGGGGGAGCTGTTTTTT.

The V and J genes are TRBV5-1 and TRBJ2-7; TRBD1 matches at 8 bases. The length of the CDR3 is 14 residues. Germline V gives CDR1 SGHRS, CDR2 YFSETQ. With 1 base clipped from V and 7 bases from J, the junction kept 7 bases outside the gene matches. The CDR3 spells CASSLRQGADEQYF. CDR3 sequence (DNA): TGCGCCAGCAGCTTGAGGCAGGGGGCGGATGAGCAGTACTTC.

The rearrangement uses TRBV6-6 and TRBJ2-7; D is perhaps TRBD1 or TRBD2 (6 bases each). Germline V gene data show CDR1 as MNHNY and CDR2 as SVGAGI (reference sequence). This CDR3 is 14 amino acids long. V lost 2 bases, J lost 3 bases, and 11 bases lay in between. The CDR3 is CASSYPGAYYEQYF. For the CDR3, the DNA is TGTGCCAGCAGTTACCCGGGGGCGTACTACGAGCAGTACTTC.